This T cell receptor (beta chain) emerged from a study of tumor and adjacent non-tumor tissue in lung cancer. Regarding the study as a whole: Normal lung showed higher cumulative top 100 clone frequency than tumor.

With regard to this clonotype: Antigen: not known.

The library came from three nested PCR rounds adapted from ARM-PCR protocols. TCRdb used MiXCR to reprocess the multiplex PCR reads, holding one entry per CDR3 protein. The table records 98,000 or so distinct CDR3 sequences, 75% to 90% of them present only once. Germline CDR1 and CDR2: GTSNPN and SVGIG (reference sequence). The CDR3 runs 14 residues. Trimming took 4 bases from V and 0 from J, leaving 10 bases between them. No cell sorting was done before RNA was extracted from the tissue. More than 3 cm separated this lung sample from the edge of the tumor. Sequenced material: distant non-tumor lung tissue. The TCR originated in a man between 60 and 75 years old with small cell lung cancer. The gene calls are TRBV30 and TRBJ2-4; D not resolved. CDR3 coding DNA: TGTGCCTGGAATGTAAAGTTAGCCAAAAACATTCAGTACTTC. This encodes CAWNVKLAKNIQYF.